The 7 T cell receptor beta chains listed next were all sequenced from one sample in a study of PD-L1 blockade in urothelial cancer. Data came from immunoSEQ multiplex PCR; TCRdb stores just in-frame clones and leaves some out. The sample includes about 88,000 clones, roughly 90% of them seen just once. The source was PBMCs, collected around atezolizumab (anti-PD-L1) treatment. The receptors here all came from a man between 60 and 75 years old with urothelial cancer.

The table lists this clone with a count of one. The DNA for the CDR3 is TGCGCCAGCTCGACTGGGACAGTCCAAGAGACCCAGTACTTC. Translation gives CASSTGTVQETQYF. This sequence joins TRBV5-1 and TRBJ2-5; 7 bases agree with TRBD1. This CDR3 spans 14 amino acids. J was trimmed by 1 base and V by 7 bases; bases with no gene match: 7. The germline gives CDR1 SGHRS, CDR2 YFSETQ.

The chain combines TRBV4-2 with TRBJ2-5, with TRBD2 identical over 14 bases. The CDR3 is made up of 19 amino acids. CDR1 is LGHNA and CDR2 is YNFKEQ in the germline V gene. Germline trimming cut 1 base from V and 4 bases from J; bases unmatched to any gene: 11. The CDR3 DNA reads TGTGCCAGCAGCCAAGTTTCGACTAGCGGGGGGGCTGGCCTAGAGACCCAGTACTTC. Its protein is CASSQVSTSGGAGLETQYF.

The chain has TRBV6-1 and TRBJ2-7; D might be TRBD1 (6 bases). Germline-derived CDR1 and CDR2 are MNHNS and SASEGT. V was trimmed by 6 bases and J by 1 base, leaving 16 bases between them. The CDR3 is 15 residues long. The CDR3 loop is CASSASGTLSYEQYF. In DNA form, the CDR3 reads TGTGCCAGCAGCGCCTCCGGGACATTATCCTACGAGCAGTACTTC.

The rearrangement uses TRBV13 and TRBJ2-2; D is undetermined. Trimming took 10 bases from V and 0 from J, leaving 15 bases between them. The CDR3 sequence is 15 residues long. Germline V gene lookup returns CDR1 PRHDT and CDR2 FYEKMQ (reference sequence). In nucleotides, the CDR3 is TGTGCCAACTCCCGGCGCGGTTCGAACACCGGGGAGCTGTTTTTT. Its protein is CANSRRGSNTGELFF.

The rearrangement links TRBV13 to TRBJ2-3; D is unresolved. V dropped 2 bases and J dropped 2 bases, with 5 bases sitting between them. Germline CDR1 and CDR2: PRHDT and FYEKMQ (reference sequence). The CDR3 has 13 residues. The CDR3 nucleotides read TGTGCCAGCAGCTTATTCTCCACAGATACGCAGTATTTT. Protein sequence: CASSLFSTDTQYF.

The chain uses TRBV7-9 and TRBJ1-5; D is ambiguous. This CDR3 contains 14 residues. Looked up from germline, CDR1 is SEHNR and CDR2 is FQNEAQ (reference sequence). V was shortened by 1 base and J by 1 base, with 5 bases between the two germline ends. The CDR3 loop is CASSLGPSNQPQHF. DNA for the CDR3: TGTGCCAGCAGCTTAGGGCCCAGCAATCAGCCCCAGCATTTT.

This chain connects TRBV9 to TRBJ2-5, with 7 bases identical to TRBD2. Germline CDR1 is SGDLS and CDR2 is YYNGEE. V lost 4 bases and J lost 2; bases outside the gene matches: 5. The CDR3 is 14 residues long. The CDR3 DNA sequence: TGTGCCAGCAGCCGGGGACTACAGCAAGAGACCCAGTACTTC. It encodes CASSRGLQQETQYF.